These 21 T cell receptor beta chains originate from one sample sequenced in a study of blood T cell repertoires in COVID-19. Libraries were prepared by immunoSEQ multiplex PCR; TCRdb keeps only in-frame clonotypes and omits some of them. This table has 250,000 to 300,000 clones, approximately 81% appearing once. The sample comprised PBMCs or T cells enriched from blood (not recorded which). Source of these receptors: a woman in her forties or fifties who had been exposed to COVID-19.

The CDR3, as DNA: TGTGCCAGCTCACCTGGAACAGGGTCGAGAAACACCATATATTTT. Its translation is CASSPGTGSRNTIYF. The genes are TRBV18 and TRBJ1-3; possibly TRBD1 for D (6 bases). Germline V gene sequence: CDR1 KGHSH, CDR2 LQKENI. The CDR3 has 15 residues. Trimming stripped 3 bases from V and 5 bases from J, with 14 bases between.

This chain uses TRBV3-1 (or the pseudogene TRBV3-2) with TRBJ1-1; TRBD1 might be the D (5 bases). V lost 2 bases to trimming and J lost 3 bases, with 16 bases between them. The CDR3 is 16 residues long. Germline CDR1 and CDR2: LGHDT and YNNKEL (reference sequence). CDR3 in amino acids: CASSQKGWGFYTEAFF. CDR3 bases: TGTGCCAGCAGCCAAAAAGGGTGGGGCTTCTACACTGAAGCTTTCTTT.

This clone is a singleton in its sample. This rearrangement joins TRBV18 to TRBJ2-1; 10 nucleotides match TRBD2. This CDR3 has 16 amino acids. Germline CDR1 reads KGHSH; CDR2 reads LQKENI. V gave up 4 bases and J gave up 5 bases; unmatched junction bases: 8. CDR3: CASSQLAGGLDNEQFF. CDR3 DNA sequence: TGTGCCAGCTCACAATTAGCGGGGGGTTTGGACAATGAGCAGTTCTTC.

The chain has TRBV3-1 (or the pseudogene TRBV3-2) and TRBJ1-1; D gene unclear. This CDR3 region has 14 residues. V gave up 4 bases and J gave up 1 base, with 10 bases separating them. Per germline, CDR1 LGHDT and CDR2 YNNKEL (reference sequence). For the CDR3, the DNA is TGTGCCAGCAGCCCCGGGCGGGGGAACACTGAAGCTTTCTTT. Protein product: CASSPGRGNTEAFF.

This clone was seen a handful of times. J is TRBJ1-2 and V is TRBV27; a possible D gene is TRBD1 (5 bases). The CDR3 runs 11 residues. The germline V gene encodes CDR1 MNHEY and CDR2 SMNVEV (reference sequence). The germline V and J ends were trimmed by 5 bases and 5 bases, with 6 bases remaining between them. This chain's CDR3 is CASSAGYGYTF. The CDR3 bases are TGTGCCAGCAGTGCAGGGTATGGCTACACCTTC.

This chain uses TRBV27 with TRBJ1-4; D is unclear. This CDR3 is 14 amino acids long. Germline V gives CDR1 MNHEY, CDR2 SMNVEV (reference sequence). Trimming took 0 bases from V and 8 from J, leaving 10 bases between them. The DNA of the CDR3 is TGTGCCAGCAGTTTATCTTGGAGAGGGGAAAAACTGTTTTTT. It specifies CASSLSWRGEKLFF.

CDR3 coding DNA: TGTGCCAGCAGCTTAAGGGGGGGCGCCCCGTGGACTGAAGCTTTCTTT. It is translated as CASSLRGGAPWTEAFF. The rearrangement uses TRBV7-9 and TRBJ1-1, with D tentatively TRBD1 (6 bases). The CDR3 totals 16 residues. Trimming pared 2 bases from V and 5 bases from J, leaving 18 bases between. Germline V gene lookup returns CDR1 SEHNR and CDR2 FQNEAQ (reference sequence).

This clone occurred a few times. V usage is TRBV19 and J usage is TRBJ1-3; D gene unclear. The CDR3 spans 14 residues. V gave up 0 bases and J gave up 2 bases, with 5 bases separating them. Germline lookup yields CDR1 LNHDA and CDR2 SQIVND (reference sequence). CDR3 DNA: TGTGCCAGTAGTATAGACTACGCTGGAAACACCATATATTTT. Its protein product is CASSIDYAGNTIYF.

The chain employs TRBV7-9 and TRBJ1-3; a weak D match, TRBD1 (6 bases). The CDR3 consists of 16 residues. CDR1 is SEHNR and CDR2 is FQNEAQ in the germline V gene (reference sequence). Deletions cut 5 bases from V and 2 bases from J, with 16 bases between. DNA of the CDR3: TGTGCCAGCAGCGACTGGGGACAAAGCGCTGGAAACACCATATATTTT. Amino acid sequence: CASSDWGQSAGNTIYF.

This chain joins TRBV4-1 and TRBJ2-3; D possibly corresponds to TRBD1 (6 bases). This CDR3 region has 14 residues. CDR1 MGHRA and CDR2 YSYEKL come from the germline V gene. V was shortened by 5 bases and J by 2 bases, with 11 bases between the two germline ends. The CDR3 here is CASSARTATDTQYF. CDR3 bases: TGCGCCAGCAGCGCAAGGACAGCCACAGATACGCAGTATTTT.

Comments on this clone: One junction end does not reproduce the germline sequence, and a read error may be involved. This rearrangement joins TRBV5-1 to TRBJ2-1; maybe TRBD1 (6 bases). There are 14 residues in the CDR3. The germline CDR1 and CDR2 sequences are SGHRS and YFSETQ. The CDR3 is CASSLRQVYSEQFF. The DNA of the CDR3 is TGCGCCAGCAGCTTGAGACAGGTTTACAGTGAGCAGTTCTTC.

The CDR3 DNA reads as TGTGCCAGCAGCCGAGCGGGTTTTTCCTACGAGCAGTACTTC. This encodes CASSRAGFSYEQYF. The chain uses TRBV5-4 and TRBJ2-7; the D gene is possibly TRBD2 (6 bases). Germline V gene sequence: CDR1 SGHNT, CDR2 YYREEE (reference sequence). The ends were cut back, 4 bases at V and 1 base at J, with 12 bases in the middle. This CDR3 has 14 amino acids.

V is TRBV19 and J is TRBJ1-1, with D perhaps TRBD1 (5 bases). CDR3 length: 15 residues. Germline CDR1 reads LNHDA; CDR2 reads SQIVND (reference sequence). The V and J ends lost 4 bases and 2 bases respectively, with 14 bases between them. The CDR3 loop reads CASSKQAQVNTEAFF. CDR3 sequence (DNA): TGTGCCAGTAGTAAACAGGCCCAGGTAAACACTGAAGCTTTCTTT.

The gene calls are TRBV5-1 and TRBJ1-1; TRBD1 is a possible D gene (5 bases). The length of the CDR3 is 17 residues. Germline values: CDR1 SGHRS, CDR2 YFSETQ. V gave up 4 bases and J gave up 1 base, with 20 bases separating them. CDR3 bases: TGCGCCAGCAGCCCCAAAGTGGGGCAGGGAGGGAACACTGAAGCTTTCTTT. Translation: CASSPKVGQGGNTEAFF.

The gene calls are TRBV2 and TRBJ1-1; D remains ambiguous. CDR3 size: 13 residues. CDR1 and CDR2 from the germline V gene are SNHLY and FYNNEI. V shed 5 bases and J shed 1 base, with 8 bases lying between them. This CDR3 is CASSKERNTEAFF. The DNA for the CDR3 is TGTGCCAGCAGTAAAGAGCGGAACACTGAAGCTTTCTTT. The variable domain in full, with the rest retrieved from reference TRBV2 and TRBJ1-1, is EPEVTQTPSHQVTQMGQEVILRCVPISNHLYFYWYRQILGQKVEFLVSFYNNEISEKSEIFDDQFSVERPDGSNFTLKIRSTKLEDSAMYFCASSKERNTEAFFGQGTRLTVV.

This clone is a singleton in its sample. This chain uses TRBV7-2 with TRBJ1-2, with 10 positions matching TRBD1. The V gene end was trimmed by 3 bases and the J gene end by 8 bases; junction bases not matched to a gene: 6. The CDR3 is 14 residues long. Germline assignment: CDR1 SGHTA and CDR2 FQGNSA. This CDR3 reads CASSLGTGVHGYTF. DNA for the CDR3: TGTGCCAGCAGCTTGGGGACAGGGGTCCACGGCTACACCTTC.

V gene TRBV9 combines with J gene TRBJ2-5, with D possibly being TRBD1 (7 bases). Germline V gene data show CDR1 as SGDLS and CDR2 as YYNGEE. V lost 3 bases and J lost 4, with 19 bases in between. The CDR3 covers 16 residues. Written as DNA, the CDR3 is TGTGCCAGCAGCGGACAGGGCCAGGGCGGGACAGAGACCCAGTACTTC. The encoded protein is CASSGQGQGGTETQYF.

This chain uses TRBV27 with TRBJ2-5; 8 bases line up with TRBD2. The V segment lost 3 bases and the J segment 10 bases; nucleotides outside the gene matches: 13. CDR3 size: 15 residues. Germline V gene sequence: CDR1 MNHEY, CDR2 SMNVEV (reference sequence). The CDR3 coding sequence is TGTGCCAGCAGTTTGGCCGGGGGGGCCCATGGTGACCAGTACTTC. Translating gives CASSLAGGAHGDQYF.

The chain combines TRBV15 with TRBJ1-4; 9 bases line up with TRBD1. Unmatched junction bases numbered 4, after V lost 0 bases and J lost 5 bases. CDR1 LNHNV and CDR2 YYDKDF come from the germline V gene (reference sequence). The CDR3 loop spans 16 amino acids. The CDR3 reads CATSRDSGTGNEKLFF. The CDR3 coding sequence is TGTGCCACCAGCAGAGATTCCGGGACAGGGAATGAAAAACTGTTTTTT.

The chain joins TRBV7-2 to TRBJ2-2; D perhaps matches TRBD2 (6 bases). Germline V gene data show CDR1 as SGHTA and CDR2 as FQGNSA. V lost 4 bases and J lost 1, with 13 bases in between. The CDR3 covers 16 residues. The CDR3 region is CASSSQGGQNTGELFF. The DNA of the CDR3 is TGTGCCAGCAGCTCCCAAGGAGGGCAGAACACCGGGGAGCTGTTTTTT. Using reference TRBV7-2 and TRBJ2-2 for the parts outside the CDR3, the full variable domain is GAGVSQSPSNKVTEKGKDVELRCDPISGHTALYWYRQSLGQGLEFLIYFQGNSAPDKSGLPSDRFSAERTGGSVSTLTIQRTQQEDSAVYLCASSSQGGQNTGELFFGEGSRLTVL.

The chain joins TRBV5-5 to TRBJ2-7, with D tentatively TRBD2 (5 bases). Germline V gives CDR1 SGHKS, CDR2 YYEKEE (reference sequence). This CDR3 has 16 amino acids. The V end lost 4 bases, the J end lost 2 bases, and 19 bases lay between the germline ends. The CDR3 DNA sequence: TGTGCCAGCAGCCCGCGGACCGACGTGGGAGCCTACGAGCAGTACTTC. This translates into CASSPRTDVGAYEQYF.